The rows below give T cell receptor beta chains drawn from one sample of a study of shared clonotypes between healthy human individuals. Sequencing was performed with immunoSEQ multiplex PCR; in TCRdb, only in-frame clones are kept and a portion is missing. Of around 1.5 million clones in the sample, 98% were seen once. The sample taken for sequencing was naive CD4+ T cells sorted from blood. These receptors were taken from a man aged 30 to 45 in good health. Each CDR3 is given without its conserved first and last residue. Fields, in order: CDR3 protein, V gene.

ASSQTETTYEQY TRBV5-5
ASSLLESSYNEQF TRBV5-1
TSSRLAGGPKDTQY TRBV1
ASSLRQGVGELF TRBV5-1
ASSPGGMYQETQY TRBV28
ASSPKAGGYVYEQY TRBV27
ASSSAVAKNIQY TRBV7-9
ASSFDNRKGNEQY TRBV7-2
ATSGLAGGTNTGELF TRBV10-3
ASSRDRGLETQY TRBV7-2
ASSLSAGNTEAF TRBV27
ASSLGYSYEQY TRBV5-8
SVEKAGLGETQY TRBV29-1
ASSFGTSGSSYNEQF TRBV7-9
ASSARGQWSYNEQF TRBV19
ASSLAAGVFTGELF TRBV5-6
AIRSGGDADTQY TRBV10-3
ASSSGIGRQAQVGYGYT TRBV7-2
ASSPQGWLSHEQY TRBV28
SVVQGQETQY TRBV29-1
ASSKLTGVTQY TRBV6-5
ASSLVLAGTGTDTQY TRBV7-6